The text below deals with one T cell receptor beta chain. V lost 0 bases, J lost 0 bases, and 10 bases lay in between. The CDR3 covers 15 residues. Germline CDR1 SGHRS, CDR2 YFSETQ. The record originates from a study of blood T cell repertoires in COVID-19. About the study: Samples taken during acute and convalescent COVID-19 were collected in the United States, Italy and Spain. T cells, B-cell-depleted T cells, or PBMCs provided the cDNA or gDNA that served as material.

Sequencing used immunoSEQ multiplex PCR; TCRdb keeps in-frame clones, though not all of them. Of some 87,000 clones detected, around four fifths appear once; the ten largest clones hold approximately 12%. Sequencing used peripheral blood. The TCR was taken from a woman aged 70-85 years with active or convalescent COVID-19. The J gene is TRBJ2-7, the V gene TRBV5-1; D might be TRBD2 (5 bases). CDR3 sequence (DNA): TGCGCCAGCAGCTTGGGTGGCGGGTACTCCTACGAGCAGTACTTC. This sequence encodes CASSLGGGYSYEQYF.